This TCR beta chain comes out of a study of CD8 T cells in Susac syndrome. Sequencing of TCR beta was performed on blood CD8+ T cells and on blood CD4+ T cells. TEMRA cells were FACS-enriched and CD8+ and CD4+ T cells negatively isolated. When the RNA was reverse transcribed, random hexamers were used with an input of 0.5 to 1 ug. Across 54 Vbeta and 13 Jbeta, TCR beta CDR3 was amplified with immunoSEQ multiplex PCR. TCRdb recomputed calls from the immunoSEQ multiplex PCR reads with MiXCR, one row per CDR3 protein. The sample lists about 130,000 distinct CDR3 sequences, under 95% occurring once. Trimming cost V 8 bases and J 3 bases, with 30 bases left between them. The CDR3 has 19 amino acids.

Specimen: CD8+ T cells from PBMCs. The receptor's source is a human donor with multiple sclerosis. The chain recombines TRBV12-3 or TRBV12-4 with TRBJ2-3; weak D call: TRBD1 (5 bases). The CDR3 coding sequence is TGTGCCAGCTCCACCCCACTACACATGGCTTCCAAGGGGACAGATACGCAGTATTTT. It yields the protein CASSTPLHMASKGTDTQYF.